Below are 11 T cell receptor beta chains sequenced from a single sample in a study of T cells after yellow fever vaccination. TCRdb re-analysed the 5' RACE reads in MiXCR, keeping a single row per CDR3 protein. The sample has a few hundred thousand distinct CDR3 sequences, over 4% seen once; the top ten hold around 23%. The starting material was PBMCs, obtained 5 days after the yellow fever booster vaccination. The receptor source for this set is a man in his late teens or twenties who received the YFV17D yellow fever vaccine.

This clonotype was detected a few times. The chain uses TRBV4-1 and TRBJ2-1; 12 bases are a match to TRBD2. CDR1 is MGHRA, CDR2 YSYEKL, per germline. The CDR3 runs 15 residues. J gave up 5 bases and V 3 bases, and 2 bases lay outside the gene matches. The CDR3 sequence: CASSHRLAGDNEQFF. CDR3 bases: TGCGCCAGCAGCCATAGACTAGCGGGGGACAATGAGCAGTTCTTC.

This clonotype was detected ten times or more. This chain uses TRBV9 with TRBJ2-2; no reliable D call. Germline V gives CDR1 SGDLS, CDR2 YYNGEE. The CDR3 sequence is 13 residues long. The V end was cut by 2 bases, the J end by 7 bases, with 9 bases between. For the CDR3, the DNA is TGTGCCAGCAGCGTGGGGTCTATCGGGGAGCTGTTTTTT. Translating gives CASSVGSIGELFF.

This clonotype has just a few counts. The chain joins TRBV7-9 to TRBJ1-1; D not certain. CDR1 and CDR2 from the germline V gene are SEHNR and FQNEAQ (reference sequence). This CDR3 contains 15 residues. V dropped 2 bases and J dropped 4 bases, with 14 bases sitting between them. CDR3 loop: CASSLWREGGTEAFF. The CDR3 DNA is TGTGCCAGCAGCTTATGGAGAGAGGGCGGCACTGAAGCTTTCTTT.

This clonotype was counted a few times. The DNA of the CDR3 is TGTGCCAGCAGCCATCGGGTCGGGTCCTACGAGCAGTACGTC. This codes for CASSHRVGSYEQYV. The chain has TRBV6-2 or TRBV6-3 and TRBJ2-7; D is uncertain. The V gene's germline CDR1 is MNHEY and CDR2 SVGEGT. CDR3 size: 14 residues. Trimming removed 6 bases at V and 1 base at J, with 13 bases between.

CDR3: CASSRGANSNQPQHF. CDR3 in DNA: TGTGCCAGCAGCCGGGGGGCGAATAGCAATCAGCCCCAGCATTTT. The chain combines TRBV3-1 with TRBJ1-5; D might be TRBD1 (6 bases). V lost 4 bases and J 0 bases, leaving 10 bases between the germline ends. The CDR3 extends over 15 amino acids. Germline V gene sequence: CDR1 LGHDT, CDR2 YNNKEL (reference sequence).

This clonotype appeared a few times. DNA of the CDR3: TGTGCCAGCTCCCCCCCGGGGACAGGGGTCGCCCCGAACACCGGGGAGCTGTTTTTT. Encoded protein: CASSPPGTGVAPNTGELFF. The rearrangement uses TRBV12-3 or TRBV12-4 and TRBJ2-2; 10 bases agree with TRBD1. This CDR3 is built from 19 residues. Unmatched junction bases numbered 15, after V lost 8 bases and J lost 0 bases.

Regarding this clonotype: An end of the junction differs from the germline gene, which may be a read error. CDR3 sequence (DNA): TGTGCCAGCTCACCACCTGGGGACGATCGGGAGCAGTATTTC. Its protein is CASSPPGDDREQYF. The genes are TRBV18 and TRBJ2-7; possible D gene TRBD2, 6 bases. CDR1 KGHSH and CDR2 LQKENI come from the germline V gene. This CDR3 region has 14 residues.

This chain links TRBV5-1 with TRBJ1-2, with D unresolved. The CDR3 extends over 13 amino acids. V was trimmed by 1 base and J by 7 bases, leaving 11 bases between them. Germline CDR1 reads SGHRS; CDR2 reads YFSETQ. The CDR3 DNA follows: TGCGCCAGCAGCTTGACTGGTGGTCCTGGCTACACCTTC. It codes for CASSLTGGPGYTF.

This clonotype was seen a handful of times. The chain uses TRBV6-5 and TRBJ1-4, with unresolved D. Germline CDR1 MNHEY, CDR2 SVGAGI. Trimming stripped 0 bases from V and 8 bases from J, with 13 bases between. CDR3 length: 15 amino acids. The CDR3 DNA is TGTGCCAGCAGTTACTCGATGGCAGCCCAGGAAAAACTGTTTTTT. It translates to CASSYSMAAQEKLFF.

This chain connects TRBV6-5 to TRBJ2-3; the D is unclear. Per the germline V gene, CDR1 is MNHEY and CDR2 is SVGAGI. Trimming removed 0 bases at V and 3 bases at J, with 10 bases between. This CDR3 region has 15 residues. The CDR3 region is CASSYSLRRTDTQYF. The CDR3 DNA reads TGTGCCAGCAGTTACTCCCTGAGGAGAACAGATACGCAGTATTTT.

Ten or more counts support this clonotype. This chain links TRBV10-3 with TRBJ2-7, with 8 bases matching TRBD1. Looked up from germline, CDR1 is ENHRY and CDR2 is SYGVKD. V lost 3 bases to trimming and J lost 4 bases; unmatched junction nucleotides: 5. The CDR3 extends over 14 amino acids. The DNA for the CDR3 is TGTGCCATCAGTGATCTACAGGGGGGATACGAGCAGTACTTC. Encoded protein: CAISDLQGGYEQYF.